This is a list of T cell receptor beta chains from one sample in a study of blood T cell repertoires in COVID-19. Data came from immunoSEQ multiplex PCR; TCRdb stores just in-frame clones and leaves some out. The data hold roughly 66,000 clones, with 82% observed a single time. Specimen: peripheral blood. The receptors here all came from a man aged 60 to 75 with acute or convalescent COVID-19. Both conserved end residues are part of each CDR3. D genes are given only for firm matches. Clone size, where shown, is once, few, many, or a class for clones that have expanded.

D gene: NA
V gene: TRBV7-9
CDR3 length: 12
clone size: NA
J gene: TRBJ2-2
CDR3 protein: CASSSDTGELFF
CDR3 DNA: TGTGCCAGCAGCTCGGACACCGGGGAGCTGTTTTTT

D gene: TRBD2
V gene: TRBV9
CDR3 length: 17
clone size: NA
J gene: TRBJ2-2
CDR3 protein: CASSVLAGGLNTGELFF
CDR3 DNA: TGTGCCAGCAGCGTTCTAGCGGGGGGACTCAACACCGGGGAGCTGTTTTTT

D gene: TRBD1
V gene: TRBV2
CDR3 length: 14
clone size: NA
J gene: TRBJ1-5
CDR3 protein: CASRDRAVSQPQHF
CDR3 DNA: TGTGCCAGCAGGGACAGGGCGGTTAGTCAGCCCCAGCATTTT

D gene: NA
V gene: TRBV4-3
CDR3 length: 15
clone size: NA
J gene: TRBJ1-1
CDR3 protein: CASSQDLRGNTEAFF
CDR3 DNA: TGCGCCAGCAGCCAAGATCTCCGGGGGAACACTGAAGCTTTCTTT

D gene: TRBD2
V gene: TRBV13
CDR3 length: 14
clone size: NA
J gene: TRBJ2-7
CDR3 protein: CASSPERGGYEQYF
CDR3 DNA: TGTGCCAGCAGCCCGGAGCGGGGAGGATACGAGCAGTACTTC

D gene: TRBD1
V gene: TRBV7-8
CDR3 length: 18
clone size: NA
J gene: TRBJ1-6
CDR3 protein: CASSQRDRGTRDNSPLHF
CDR3 DNA: TGTGCCAGCAGCCAACGGGACAGGGGAACAAGGGATAATTCACCCCTCCACTTT

D gene: NA
V gene: TRBV11-3
CDR3 length: 15
clone size: NA
J gene: TRBJ2-5
CDR3 protein: CASSLAGRGKETQYF
CDR3 DNA: TGTGCCAGCAGCTTAGCCGGCCGGGGGAAAGAGACCCAGTACTTC

D gene: TRBD1
V gene: TRBV7-9
CDR3 length: 16
clone size: NA
J gene: TRBJ1-1
CDR3 protein: CASSLAPGQVNTEAFF
CDR3 DNA: TGTGCCAGCAGCTTAGCACCGGGACAGGTGAACACTGAAGCTTTCTTT

D gene: TRBD1
V gene: TRBV7-9
CDR3 length: 16
clone size: NA
J gene: TRBJ1-1
CDR3 protein: CASSSYGTGIDTEAFF
CDR3 DNA: TGTGCCAGCAGCTCCTACGGGACAGGGATTGACACTGAAGCTTTCTTT

D gene: NA
V gene: TRBV7-9
CDR3 length: 12
clone size: once
J gene: TRBJ1-1
CDR3 protein: CASSSGSTEAFF
CDR3 DNA: TGTGCCAGCAGTTCGGGTTCCACTGAAGCTTTCTTT

D gene: TRBD1
V gene: TRBV19
CDR3 length: 16
clone size: once
J gene: TRBJ1-4
CDR3 protein: CATGTGGTATNEKLFF
CDR3 DNA: TGTGCCACCGGGACAGGGGGGACTGCAACTAATGAAAAACTGTTTTTT

D gene: NA
V gene: TRBV7-9
CDR3 length: 16
clone size: NA
J gene: TRBJ2-2
CDR3 protein: CASSPRQVANTGELFF
CDR3 DNA: TGTGCCAGCAGCCCCCGACAGGTAGCGAACACCGGGGAGCTGTTTTTT

D gene: NA
V gene: TRBV5-4
CDR3 length: 15
clone size: NA
J gene: TRBJ2-3
CDR3 protein: CASSLTGTSTDTQYF
CDR3 DNA: TGTGCCAGCAGCTTGACCGGGACTAGCACAGATACGCAGTATTTT

D gene: NA
V gene: TRBV2
CDR3 length: 14
clone size: NA
J gene: TRBJ1-5
CDR3 protein: CASAGSSGHQPQHF
CDR3 DNA: TGTGCCAGCGCCGGGTCATCCGGCCATCAGCCCCAGCATTTT

D gene: NA
V gene: TRBV20-1
CDR3 length: 11
clone size: NA
J gene: TRBJ2-7
CDR3 protein: CSASERYEQYF
CDR3 DNA: TGCAGTGCTAGCGAGCGGTACGAGCAGTACTTC

D gene: TRBD2
V gene: TRBV6-1
CDR3 length: 16
clone size: few
J gene: TRBJ2-2
CDR3 protein: CASSERGGANTGELFF
CDR3 DNA: TGTGCCAGCAGTGAACGGGGGGGGGCGAACACCGGGGAGCTGTTTTTT

D gene: NA
V gene: TRBV19
CDR3 length: 16
clone size: NA
J gene: TRBJ1-1
CDR3 protein: CASSTHRDARDTEAFF
CDR3 DNA: TGTGCCAGTAGTACACACAGGGATGCGCGGGACACTGAAGCTTTCTTT

D gene: NA
V gene: TRBV5-4
CDR3 length: 15
clone size: NA
J gene: TRBJ1-1
CDR3 protein: CASSLGRSMNTEAFF
CDR3 DNA: TGTGCCAGCAGCCTCGGGAGGAGCATGAACACTGAAGCTTTCTTT

D gene: TRBD1
V gene: TRBV7-9
CDR3 length: 15
clone size: NA
J gene: TRBJ1-3
CDR3 protein: CASALGTGSGNTIYF
CDR3 DNA: TGTGCCAGCGCCTTAGGGACAGGCTCTGGAAACACCATATATTTT

D gene: TRBD1
V gene: TRBV5-1
CDR3 length: 16
clone size: NA
J gene: TRBJ2-2
CDR3 protein: CASSLGDSSPPGELFF
CDR3 DNA: TGCGCCAGCAGCTTGGGGGACAGTTCGCCCCCCGGGGAGCTGTTTTTT

D gene: TRBD1
V gene: TRBV6-5
CDR3 length: 15
clone size: NA
J gene: TRBJ2-4
CDR3 protein: CASSLGGQTKNIQYF
CDR3 DNA: TGTGCCAGCTCCTTAGGGGGACAGACCAAAAACATTCAGTACTTC

D gene: NA
V gene: TRBV6-2/TRBV6-3
CDR3 length: 17
clone size: NA
J gene: TRBJ1-3
CDR3 protein: CASSYFNPLSSGNTIYF
CDR3 DNA: TGTGCCAGCAGTTACTTCAACCCCTTGAGCTCTGGAAACACCATATATTTT

D gene: TRBD2
V gene: TRBV20-1
CDR3 length: 15
clone size: NA
J gene: TRBJ2-2
CDR3 protein: CSASTSGHNTGELFF
CDR3 DNA: TGCAGTGCTAGTACTAGCGGGCATAACACCGGGGAGCTGTTTTTT

D gene: TRBD1
V gene: TRBV10-3
CDR3 length: 15
clone size: NA
J gene: TRBJ1-2
CDR3 protein: CAISFTGGTDYGYTF
CDR3 DNA: TGTGCCATCAGTTTCACAGGGGGCACCGACTATGGCTACACCTTC

D gene: NA
V gene: TRBV10-3
CDR3 length: 14
clone size: once
J gene: TRBJ1-1
CDR3 protein: CAISDEIGRTEAFF
CDR3 DNA: TGTGCCATCAGTGACGAAATAGGGAGGACTGAAGCTTTCTTT

D gene: TRBD2
V gene: TRBV6-5
CDR3 length: 15
clone size: NA
J gene: TRBJ2-1
CDR3 protein: CASSYFSGVSNEQFF
CDR3 DNA: TGTGCCAGCAGTTATTTCAGCGGGGTCAGCAATGAGCAGTTCTTC

D gene: TRBD1
V gene: TRBV4-1
CDR3 length: 19
clone size: NA
J gene: TRBJ2-1
CDR3 protein: CASSQDGTETLSSYNEQFF
CDR3 DNA: TGCGCCAGCAGCCAAGACGGGACAGAAACCCTTAGCTCCTACAATGAGCAGTTCTTC

D gene: TRBD2
V gene: TRBV30
CDR3 length: 13
clone size: NA
J gene: TRBJ2-7
CDR3 protein: CAWRPSGVEEQYF
CDR3 DNA: TGTGCCTGGAGACCTAGCGGGGTCGAGGAGCAGTACTTC

D gene: NA
V gene: TRBV19
CDR3 length: 12
clone size: NA
J gene: TRBJ1-5
CDR3 protein: CASKGVGQPQHF
CDR3 DNA: TGTGCCAGTAAAGGGGTCGGGCAGCCCCAGCATTTT

D gene: TRBD2
V gene: TRBV7-2
CDR3 length: 16
clone size: once
J gene: TRBJ2-1
CDR3 protein: CASSSRMGGGDNEQFF
CDR3 DNA: TGTGCCAGCAGCTCCCGTATGGGCGGGGGGGACAATGAGCAGTTCTTC

D gene: TRBD1
V gene: TRBV5-6
CDR3 length: 13
clone size: NA
J gene: TRBJ1-1
CDR3 protein: CASSLTGGGGAFF
CDR3 DNA: TGTGCCAGCAGCTTAACAGGGGGCGGGGGAGCTTTCTTT

D gene: NA
V gene: TRBV13
CDR3 length: 14
clone size: NA
J gene: TRBJ2-7
CDR3 protein: CASSSHRGGTEQYF
CDR3 DNA: TGTGCCAGCAGCTCACACAGGGGGGGAACCGAGCAGTACTTC

D gene: NA
V gene: TRBV4-2
CDR3 length: 14
clone size: NA
J gene: TRBJ1-1
CDR3 protein: CASSDVGGNTEAFF
CDR3 DNA: TGTGCCAGCAGCGACGTAGGGGGTAACACTGAAGCTTTCTTT

D gene: NA
V gene: TRBV11-2
CDR3 length: 14
clone size: NA
J gene: TRBJ1-2
CDR3 protein: CASSLDGWSYGYTF
CDR3 DNA: TGTGCCAGCAGCTTAGATGGATGGAGCTATGGCTACACCTTC

D gene: TRBD1
V gene: TRBV5-8
CDR3 length: 15
clone size: NA
J gene: TRBJ1-2
CDR3 protein: CASSLAGTGGRGYTF
CDR3 DNA: TGTGCCAGCAGCTTGGCTGGGACAGGGGGCAGGGGCTACACCTTC

D gene: NA
V gene: TRBV4-1
CDR3 length: 16
clone size: few
J gene: TRBJ2-2
CDR3 protein: CASSQGLTLGTGELFF
CDR3 DNA: TGCGCCAGCAGCCAGGGACTCACCCTGGGCACCGGGGAGCTGTTTTTT

D gene: TRBD2
V gene: TRBV7-2
CDR3 length: 17
clone size: NA
J gene: TRBJ2-5
CDR3 protein: CASSPRRGTSHAETQYF
CDR3 DNA: TGTGCCAGCAGCCCAAGAAGAGGGACTAGCCACGCAGAGACCCAGTACTTC

D gene: NA
V gene: TRBV30
CDR3 length: 13
clone size: NA
J gene: TRBJ1-1
CDR3 protein: CAWSVRRDTEAFF
CDR3 DNA: TGTGCCTGGAGTGTAAGGAGGGACACTGAAGCTTTCTTT

D gene: NA
V gene: TRBV4-3
CDR3 length: 15
clone size: NA
J gene: TRBJ1-6
CDR3 protein: CASSQGQGRASPLHF
CDR3 DNA: TGCGCCAGCAGCCAAGGCCAGGGCCGCGCTTCACCCCTCCACTTT

D gene: TRBD1
V gene: TRBV5-4
CDR3 length: 15
clone size: once
J gene: TRBJ1-2
CDR3 protein: CASSNLQDRGYGYTF
CDR3 DNA: TGTGCCAGCAGCAACCTACAGGACAGGGGTTATGGCTACACCTTC

D gene: NA
V gene: TRBV4-2
CDR3 length: 15
clone size: NA
J gene: TRBJ1-5
CDR3 protein: CASSQGAGGNQPQHF
CDR3 DNA: TGTGCCAGCAGCCAAGGGGCAGGGGGCAATCAGCCCCAGCATTTT

D gene: NA
V gene: TRBV4-1
CDR3 length: 13
clone size: NA
J gene: TRBJ2-1
CDR3 protein: CASSPKGGYEQFF
CDR3 DNA: TGCGCCAGCAGCCCCAAAGGGGGATATGAGCAGTTCTTC

D gene: TRBD2
V gene: TRBV4-3
CDR3 length: 15
clone size: NA
J gene: TRBJ2-3
CDR3 protein: CASSQVAGEEDTQYF
CDR3 DNA: TGCGCCAGCAGCCAAGTAGCGGGGGAGGAAGATACGCAGTATTTT

D gene: TRBD1
V gene: TRBV19
CDR3 length: 14
clone size: NA
J gene: TRBJ1-5
CDR3 protein: CASSSQGAGQPQHF
CDR3 DNA: TGTGCCAGTAGTTCGCAGGGGGCGGGTCAGCCCCAGCATTTT

D gene: TRBD2
V gene: TRBV4-3
CDR3 length: 17
clone size: NA
J gene: TRBJ2-2
CDR3 protein: CASSQGITSGGGGELFF
CDR3 DNA: TGCGCCAGCAGCCAAGGGATCACTAGCGGGGGAGGTGGGGAGCTGTTTTTT